This T cell receptor (beta chain) comes out of a study of shared clonotypes between healthy human individuals. Overall study: Three plates were used per donor for CD4 naive, three for CD4 memory, two for CD8 naive and one for CD8 memory.

The germline V gene encodes CDR1 MNHEY and CDR2 SMNVEV (reference sequence). The CDR3 contains 14 residues. The V and J ends lost 6 bases and 0 bases respectively, with 12 bases between them. Repertoires were generated with immunoSEQ multiplex PCR, while TCRdb's copy carries only in-frame clones and drops some. This table holds 2 million to 2.5 million clones, 85% to 95% found once. Study-wide points: Memory subsets generally showed lower estimated richness than naive subsets.

In regard to this clone: Antigen specificity is unknown.

V gene TRBV27 combines with J gene TRBJ2-7; D possibly corresponds to TRBD2 (6 bases). The sample was naive CD4+ T cells from PBMCs. Subset specified: CD45RA+ positively selected. The TCR originated in a man younger than 30 in good health. Some clones in this sample may be carry-over from other donors' samples. For the CDR3, the DNA is TGTGCCAGCAGAAAAATAGCGGCCTCCTACGAGCAGTACTTC. Encoded protein: CASRKIAASYEQYF.